There are a few counts of the clone carrying this T cell receptor (beta chain). What it binds is unknown. Treatment given: oral pan-JAK inhibitor, 5-10 mg twice daily. The data derive from a study of CD8+ T cells in alopecia areata. Investigators isolated RNA and reverse transcribed it into cDNA to act as the sequencing template. The method was immunoSEQ multiplex PCR; TCRdb's version includes in-frame clones alone and lacks a portion of them. The sample includes about 210,000 clones, around 57% seen only once; the top ten take roughly 1.4%. General study findings and limits: Relative to normal scalp, lesional scalp, especially alopecia totalis/universalis, showed higher clonality.

The CDR3 sequence is 16 residues long. The junction had 5 bases not matched to a gene; V was cut back by 2 bases and J by 1 base. Looked up from germline, CDR1 is SEHNR and CDR2 is FQNEAQ (reference sequence). The TCR sequence derives from a human donor with alopecia areata. Specimen: CD4+ T cells sorted from blood, collected at week 4, from a patient treated with tofacitinib. V gene TRBV7-9 combines with J gene TRBJ2-3; 8 nucleotides agree with TRBD1. The CDR3 spells CASSLQGAWGTDTQYF. The CDR3 DNA reads as TGTGCCAGCAGCTTACAGGGGGCTTGGGGCACAGATACGCAGTATTTT.